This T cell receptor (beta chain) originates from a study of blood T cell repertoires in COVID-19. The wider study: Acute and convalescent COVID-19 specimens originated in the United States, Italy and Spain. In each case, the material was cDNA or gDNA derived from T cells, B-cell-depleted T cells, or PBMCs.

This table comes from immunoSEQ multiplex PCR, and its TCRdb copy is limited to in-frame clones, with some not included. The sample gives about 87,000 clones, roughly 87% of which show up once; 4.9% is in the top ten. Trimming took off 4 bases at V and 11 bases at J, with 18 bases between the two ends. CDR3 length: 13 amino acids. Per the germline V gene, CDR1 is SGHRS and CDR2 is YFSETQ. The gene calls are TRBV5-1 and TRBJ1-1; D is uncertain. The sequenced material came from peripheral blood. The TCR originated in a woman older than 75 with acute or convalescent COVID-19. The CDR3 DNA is TGCGCCAGCAGCACCCGAGCCTCTGAGGTGGCTTTCTTT. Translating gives CASSTRASEVAFF.